This TCR beta chain was sequenced for a study of cytomegalovirus exposure and HLA in healthy donors. Looking at the study overall: Researchers previously reported finding fewer than 140 million unique TCR beta sequences from around 200 million T cells.

CDR3 length: 18 residues. CDR1 is LNHNV and CDR2 is YYDKDF in the germline V gene (reference sequence). With 5 bases clipped from V and 0 bases from J, the junction kept 10 bases outside the gene matches. Of note for this clone: Its target is unknown.

Study-wide results and limits: In a later analysis, the majority of CMV-associated beta chains seemingly showed HLA restriction. There were some V segments, including TRBV6-2 and TRBV6-3, excluded as indistinguishable. Sequencing depth roughly uniform across donors was assumed in presence/absence analyses.

PCR involved 60 Vbeta and 13 Jbeta primers. Libraries were prepared by immunoSEQ multiplex PCR; TCRdb keeps only in-frame clonotypes and omits some of them. The sample consists of 150,000 to 200,000 clones, roughly 84% of them appearing once. The TCR sequence derives from a man aged 50-60 years in good health and CMV-seropositive. Sequenced: PBMCs. The chain is built from TRBV15 and TRBJ2-1; the match to TRBD2 covers 10 bases. Here the CDR3 reads CATSRASGRGGSYNEQFF. The CDR3 DNA reads as TGTGCCACCAGCCGGGCTAGCGGGAGAGGGGGCTCCTACAATGAGCAGTTCTTC.